A single T cell receptor (beta chain) is shown here with its context. Its antigen is still unknown. The 5'RACE template-switching step produced TCR cDNA and added a universal primer site and UMIs. TCRdb independently ran MiXCR on the 5' RACE reads; one entry per CDR3 protein. The table includes 400,000 to 450,000 distinct CDR3 sequences, roughly a sixth detected once. The record originates from a study of T cells after yellow fever vaccination. Notes on the study in general: The secondary response was weaker but peaked faster, day 5 versus 15.

CDR1 DFQATT and CDR2 SNEGSKA come from the germline V gene (reference sequence). The V end was cut by 4 bases, the J end by 5 bases, with 12 bases between. The CDR3 totals 13 residues. Sequences were derived from PBMCs, sampled before the yellow fever booster vaccination. The V and J genes are TRBV20-1 and TRBJ1-5; D call uncertain. The TCR comes from a man younger than 30 who received the YFV17D yellow fever vaccine. CDR3 sequence (DNA): TGCAGTGCTACCGACGATTTTTATCAGCCCCAGCATTTT. Translation: CSATDDFYQPQHF.